The source of this T cell receptor beta chain is a study of tumor-infiltrating lymphocytes in primary liver carcinoma (dated by TCRdb to 2015 to 2018). About the full investigation: Of the five patients (three men and two women, aged 30 to 69 years), four had hepatocellular carcinoma and one had combined HCC and intrahepatic cholangiocarcinoma. The tumors of the five patients were staged as T1-T3 N0M0, with maximum diameters ranging from 4.2 to 10 cm. Roughly 3.5 to 7.5 million productive TCRbeta reads were obtained per sample, and no significant difference in read depth was found between tissue types. Across five regions of each liver tumor, along with adjacent normal tissue and blood, the study brought together TCRbeta repertoire sequencing, expression microarrays and whole-exome sequencing. A total of some 35 specimens from 5 patients went through TCRbeta repertoire sequencing, namely 25 tumor regions, 5 adjacent noncancerous liver tissues and 5 peripheral blood samples. The 25 or so tumor region samples were profiled with Agilent mRNA microarrays so that TCRbeta repertoire diversity could be related to the local molecular phenotype. Technical replicate repertoires showed high reproducibility, with mean shared-clone rates around 0.9 and correlation coefficients above 0.95.

TCRbeta-specific cDNA was reverse-transcribed from about 500 ng total RNA using a constant-region primer and ProtoScript II reverse transcriptase. The TCRbeta libraries were prepared through three rounds of nested multiplex PCR following a slightly modified ARM-PCR procedure. Each of the first two PCR rounds ran for about 10 cycles and used multiplex TRBV1-TRBV30 forward primers together with a Cbeta reverse primer. Sample barcodes and Illumina adapters were added in a final 25-cycle PCR with Deep VentR polymerase. Before sequencing, amplicons of 200-500 bp were gel-purified using a QIAquick gel extraction kit. An Illumina HiSeq 2500 was used to sequence the TCRbeta amplicons, generating 250-bp paired-end reads. In the authors' own workflow: Reads were quality-trimmed with Trimmomatic v0.33, and paired reads were merged with FLASH v1.2.11 to recover full CDR3 sequences. V, D and J germline segments were assigned to the rearranged TCRbeta sequences by MiGEC v1.2.1b. VDJtools v1.0.0 computed clonotype statistics and Shannon-Wiener diversity indices. To reduce sampling bias, subsequent analyses other than the diversity analysis used only the 250 most abundant clonotypes in each sample. The public reads were reanalyzed by TCRdb: fastp trimming at Q25, MiXCR alignment, in-frame beta chains only. One record per CDR3 amino acid sequence lists the most common genes and DNA. For this entry, the V and J calls and clone size follow TCRdb and not the study's own pipeline. For this sample the table gives some 21,000 distinct CDR3 sequences, of which about three quarters were detected only once. Approximately 40% of the sample is in the top ten clones.

Concerning this clonotype itself: Its antigen is still unknown. No much larger clone exists at a distance of one base, and base qualities are not known.

Total RNA and DNA were co-extracted without cell sorting from around 20-30 mg of bulk tissue using the AllPrep DNA/RNA mini kit. Surgical resection was performed in China between 2015 and early 2016 on four or five patients with histopathologically diagnosed primary liver carcinoma. At the time of sampling, the patients were treatment-naive and had chronic HBV infection. Each tumor was sampled at five spatially separated regions: the superior, inferior, left-lateral and right-lateral poles and the tumor centre. Histology showed that every tumor sample contained more than 80% viable tumor cells. Fresh tumor and adjacent tissue pieces were bisected, with one half stored in RNAlater at -80 degrees C and the other half sent for histology. Inclusive of the bounding cysteine and phenylalanine, the CDR3 is 17 residues long. Solely the CDR3 DNA is kept, with 51 bases framed from the first base. V is cut by 2 bases and J by 0 bases, and the space between the germline ends is 14 bases.

General study outcomes and caveats: Bulk unsorted samples precluded comparing CD4+ and CD8+ T cell repertoires. Because sequencing covered only the TCR beta chain and unpaired alpha chains were not captured, true repertoire diversity is likely underestimated. A significantly larger repertoire fraction was made up by the top 250 clones in tumors than in blood (p = 0.039). Only roughly 8-25% of top clones appeared in all five regions of a tumor, which suggests that tumor-infiltrating T cells are spatially heterogeneous. Only four or five patients were included in the study, and the authors note that the findings should be validated in a larger study. Repertoire overlap was higher between tumor regions (mean around 36%) than tumor-adjacent (17%) or tumor-blood (14%) pairs, consistent with antigen-driven expansion.

Sequenced input: liver tumor tissue from sampling region 1. The cell subset or site label, as the study defines it: tumor region T1, superior pole. The origin of this receptor is a woman in her 30s with primary liver carcinoma and hepatitis B virus infection. This sequence uses TRBV12-3 or TRBV12-4 and TRBJ1-5; perhaps TRBD1 is the D gene, with 6 bases matching. The CDR3 reads CASSLIRGWDSNQPQHF. The nucleotide sequence reads TGTGCCAGCAGTTTAATCAGGGGATGGGATAGCAATCAGCCCCAGCATTTT.